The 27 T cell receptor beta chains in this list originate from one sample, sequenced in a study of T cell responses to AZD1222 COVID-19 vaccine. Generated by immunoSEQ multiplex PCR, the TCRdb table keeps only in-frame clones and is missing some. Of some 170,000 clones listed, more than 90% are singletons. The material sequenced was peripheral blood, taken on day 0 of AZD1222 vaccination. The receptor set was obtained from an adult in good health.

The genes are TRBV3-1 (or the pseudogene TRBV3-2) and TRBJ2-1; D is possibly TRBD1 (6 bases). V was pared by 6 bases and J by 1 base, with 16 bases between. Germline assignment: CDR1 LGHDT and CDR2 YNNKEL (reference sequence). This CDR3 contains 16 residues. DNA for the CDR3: TGTGCCAGCAGTCGTACCGGGACACCTTCCTACAATGAGCAGTTCTTC. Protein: CASSRTGTPSYNEQFF.

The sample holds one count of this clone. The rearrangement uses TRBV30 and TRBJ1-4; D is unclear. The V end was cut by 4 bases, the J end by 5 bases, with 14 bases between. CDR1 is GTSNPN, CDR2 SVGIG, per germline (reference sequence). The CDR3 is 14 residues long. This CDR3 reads CAWNLRAGNEKLFF. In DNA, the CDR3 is TGTGCCTGGAACCTCCGGGCGGGGAATGAAAAACTGTTTTTT. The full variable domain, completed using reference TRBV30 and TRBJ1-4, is SQTIHQWPATLVQPVGSPLSLECTVEGTSNPNLYWYRQAAGRGLQLLFYSVGIGQISSEVPQNLSASRPQDRQFILSSKKLLLSDSGFYLCAWNLRAGNEKLFFGSGTQLSVL.

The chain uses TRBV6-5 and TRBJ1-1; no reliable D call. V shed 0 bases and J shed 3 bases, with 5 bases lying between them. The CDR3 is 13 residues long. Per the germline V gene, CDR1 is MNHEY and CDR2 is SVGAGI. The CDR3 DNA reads TGTGCCAGCAGTTACTCTGTTGACACTGAAGCTTTCTTT. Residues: CASSYSVDTEAFF.

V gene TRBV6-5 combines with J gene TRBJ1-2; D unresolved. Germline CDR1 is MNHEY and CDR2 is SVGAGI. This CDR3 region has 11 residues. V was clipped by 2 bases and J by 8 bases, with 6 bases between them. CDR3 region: CASSYGAGYTF. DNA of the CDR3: TGTGCCAGCAGTTACGGTGCGGGCTACACCTTC.

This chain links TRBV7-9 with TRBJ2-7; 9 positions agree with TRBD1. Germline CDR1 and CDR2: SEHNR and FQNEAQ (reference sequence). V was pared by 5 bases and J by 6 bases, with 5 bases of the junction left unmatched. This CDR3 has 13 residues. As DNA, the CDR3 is TGTGCCAGCAGCCCGGGGACAGGGCTCGAGCAGTACTTC. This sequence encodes CASSPGTGLEQYF.

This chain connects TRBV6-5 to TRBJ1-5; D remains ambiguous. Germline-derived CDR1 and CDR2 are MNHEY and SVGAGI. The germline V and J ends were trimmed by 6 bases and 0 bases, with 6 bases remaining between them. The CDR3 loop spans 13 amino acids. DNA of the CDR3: TGTGCCAGCAGCCGGATTAGCAATCAGCCCCAGCATTTT. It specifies CASSRISNQPQHF.

This chain's CDR3 is CASRLQGAPVAFF. The DNA for the CDR3 is TGTGCCAGCAGATTACAGGGGGCTCCTGTCGCTTTCTTT. The gene calls are TRBV6-5 and TRBJ1-1; 9 nucleotides line up with TRBD1. Germline V gives CDR1 MNHEY, CDR2 SVGAGI. The ends lost 6 bases at V and 11 bases at J; junction bases unmatched: 10. The CDR3 runs to 13 residues.

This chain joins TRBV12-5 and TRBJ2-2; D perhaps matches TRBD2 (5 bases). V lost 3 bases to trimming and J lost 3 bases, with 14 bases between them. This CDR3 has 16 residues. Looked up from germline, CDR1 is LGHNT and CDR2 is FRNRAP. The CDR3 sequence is CASGFPRELHTGELFF. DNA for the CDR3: TGTGCTAGTGGTTTTCCCCGGGAACTACACACCGGGGAGCTGTTTTTT.

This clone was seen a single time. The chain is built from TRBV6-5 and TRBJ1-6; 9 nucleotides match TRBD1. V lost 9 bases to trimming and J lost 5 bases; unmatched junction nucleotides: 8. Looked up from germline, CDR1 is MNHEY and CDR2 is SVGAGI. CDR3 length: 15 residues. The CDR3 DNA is TGTGCCAGTAACGACAGGGGGGCAAATAATTCACCCCTCCACTTT. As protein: CASNDRGANNSPLHF.

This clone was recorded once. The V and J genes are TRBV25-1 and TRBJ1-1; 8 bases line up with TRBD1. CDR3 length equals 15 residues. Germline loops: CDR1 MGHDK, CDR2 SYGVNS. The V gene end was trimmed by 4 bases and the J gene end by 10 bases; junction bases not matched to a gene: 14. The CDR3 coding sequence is TGTGCCAGCAGTGTTCAAAGGACAGGGACAGGAGGAGCTTTCTTT. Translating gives CASSVQRTGTGGAFF.

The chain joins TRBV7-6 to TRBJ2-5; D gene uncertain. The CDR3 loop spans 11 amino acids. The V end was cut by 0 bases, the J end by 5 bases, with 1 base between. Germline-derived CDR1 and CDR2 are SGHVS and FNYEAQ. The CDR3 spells CASSLAETQYF. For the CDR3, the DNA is TGTGCCAGCAGCTTAGCGGAGACCCAGTACTTC.

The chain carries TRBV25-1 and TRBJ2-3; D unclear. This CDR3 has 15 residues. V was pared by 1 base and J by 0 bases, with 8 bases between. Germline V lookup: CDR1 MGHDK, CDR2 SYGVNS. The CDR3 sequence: CASSESVTSTDTQYF. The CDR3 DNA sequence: TGTGCCAGCAGTGAATCGGTAACTAGCACAGATACGCAGTATTTT.

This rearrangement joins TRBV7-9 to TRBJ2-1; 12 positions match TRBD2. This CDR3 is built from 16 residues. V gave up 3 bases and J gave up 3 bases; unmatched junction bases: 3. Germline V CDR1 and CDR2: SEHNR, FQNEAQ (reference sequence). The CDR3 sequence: CASSFPGLAGYNEQFF. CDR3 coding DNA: TGTGCCAGCAGCTTCCCGGGACTAGCGGGCTACAATGAGCAGTTCTTC. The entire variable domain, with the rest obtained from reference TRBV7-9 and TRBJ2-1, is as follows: DTGVSQNPRHKITKRGQNVTFRCDPISEHNRLYWYRQTLGQGPEFLTYFQNEAQLEKSRLLSDRFSAERPKGSFSTLEIQRTEQGDSAMYLCASSFPGLAGYNEQFFGPGTRLTVL.

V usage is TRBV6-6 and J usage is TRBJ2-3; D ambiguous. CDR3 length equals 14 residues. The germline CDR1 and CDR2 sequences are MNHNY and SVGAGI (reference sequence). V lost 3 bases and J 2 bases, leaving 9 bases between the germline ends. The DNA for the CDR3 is TGTGCCAGCAGTTATCCGGCGGCCACAGATACGCAGTATTTT. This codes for CASSYPAATDTQYF.

The CDR3, as DNA: TGTGCCAGCAGTTTATTATCCAGTTTAGCGGGGTCCTACAATGAGCAGTTCTTC. Amino acid sequence: CASSLLSSLAGSYNEQFF. V gene TRBV27 combines with J gene TRBJ2-1; TRBD2 matches at 8 bases. Germline V CDR1 and CDR2: MNHEY, SMNVEV (reference sequence). Trimming removed 1 base from V and 1 base from J; junction bases left unmatched: 9. The CDR3 loop spans 18 amino acids.

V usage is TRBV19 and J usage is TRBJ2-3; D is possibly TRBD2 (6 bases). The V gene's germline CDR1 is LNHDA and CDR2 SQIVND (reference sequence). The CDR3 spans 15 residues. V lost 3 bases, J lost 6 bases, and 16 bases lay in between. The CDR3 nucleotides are TGTGCCAGTAGTATGGACGGGAGCCGAACGGATACGCAGTATTTT. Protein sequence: CASSMDGSRTDTQYF.

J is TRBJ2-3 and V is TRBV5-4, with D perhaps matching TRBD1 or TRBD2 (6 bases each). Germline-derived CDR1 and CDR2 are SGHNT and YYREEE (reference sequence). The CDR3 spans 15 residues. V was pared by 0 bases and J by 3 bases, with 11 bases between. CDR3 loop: CASSLGGASTDTQYF. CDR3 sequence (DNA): TGTGCCAGCAGCTTGGGGGGGGCAAGTACAGATACGCAGTATTTT.

The chain's CDR3 is CASSYSGFAYGYTF. CDR3 DNA sequence: TGTGCCAGCAGTTACTCGGGTTTTGCGTATGGCTACACCTTC. The chain couples TRBV6-2 or TRBV6-3 to TRBJ1-2; D is unclear. This CDR3 has 14 amino acids. With 0 bases removed from V and 5 bases from J, the gap between germline ends came to 10 bases. The germline CDR1 and CDR2 sequences are MNHEY and SVGEGT.

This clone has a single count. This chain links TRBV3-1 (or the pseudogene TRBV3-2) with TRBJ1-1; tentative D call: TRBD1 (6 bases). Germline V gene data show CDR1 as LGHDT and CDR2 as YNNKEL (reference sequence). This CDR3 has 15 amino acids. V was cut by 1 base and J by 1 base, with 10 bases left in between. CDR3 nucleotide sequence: TGTGCCAGCAGCCAAGTCGGGGGCTCGAACACTGAAGCTTTCTTT. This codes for CASSQVGGSNTEAFF.

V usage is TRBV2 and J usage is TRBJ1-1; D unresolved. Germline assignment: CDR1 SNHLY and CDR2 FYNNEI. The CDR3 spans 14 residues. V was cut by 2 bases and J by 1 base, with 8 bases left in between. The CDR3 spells CASSEYYGNTEAFF. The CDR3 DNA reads TGTGCCAGCAGTGAATATTACGGGAACACTGAAGCTTTCTTT.

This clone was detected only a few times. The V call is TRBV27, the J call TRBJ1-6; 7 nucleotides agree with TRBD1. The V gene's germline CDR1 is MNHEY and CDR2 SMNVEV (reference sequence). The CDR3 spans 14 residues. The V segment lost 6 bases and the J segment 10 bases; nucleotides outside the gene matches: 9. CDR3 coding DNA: TGTGCCAGCAGGGCGACAGGGTTTCCCTCACCCCTCCACTTT. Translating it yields CASRATGFPSPLHF.

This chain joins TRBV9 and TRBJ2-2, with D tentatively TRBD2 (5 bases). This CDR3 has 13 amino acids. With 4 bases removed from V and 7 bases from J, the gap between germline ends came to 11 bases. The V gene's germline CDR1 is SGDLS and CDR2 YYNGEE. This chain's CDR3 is CASSFLRGGELFF. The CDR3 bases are TGTGCCAGCAGCTTTTTACGGGGCGGGGAGCTGTTTTTT.

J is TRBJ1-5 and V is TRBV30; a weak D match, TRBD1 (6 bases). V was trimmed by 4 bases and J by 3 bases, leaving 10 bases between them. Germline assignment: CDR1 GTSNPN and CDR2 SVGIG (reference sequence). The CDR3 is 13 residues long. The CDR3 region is CAWTGGHNQPQHF. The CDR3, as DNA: TGTGCCTGGACGGGGGGACACAATCAGCCCCAGCATTTT.

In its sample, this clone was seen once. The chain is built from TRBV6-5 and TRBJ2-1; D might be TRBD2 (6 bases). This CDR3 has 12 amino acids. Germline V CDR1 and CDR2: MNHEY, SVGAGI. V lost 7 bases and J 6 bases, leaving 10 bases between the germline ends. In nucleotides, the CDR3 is TGTGCCAGCAATTCCGGGGGCAATGAGCAGTTCTTC. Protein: CASNSGGNEQFF.

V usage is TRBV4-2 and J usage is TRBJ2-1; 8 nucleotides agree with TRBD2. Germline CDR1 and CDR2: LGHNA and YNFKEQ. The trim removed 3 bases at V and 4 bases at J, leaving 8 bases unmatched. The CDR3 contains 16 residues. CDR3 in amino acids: CASSQERELKYNEQFF. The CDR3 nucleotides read TGTGCCAGCAGCCAGGAGCGGGAGCTAAAATACAATGAGCAGTTCTTC.

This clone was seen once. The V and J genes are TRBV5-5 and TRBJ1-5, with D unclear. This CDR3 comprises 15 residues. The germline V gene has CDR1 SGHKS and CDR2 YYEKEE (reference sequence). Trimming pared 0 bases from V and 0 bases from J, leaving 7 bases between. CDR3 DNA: TGTGCCAGCAGCTTGGGGGTAAATAGCAATCAGCCCCAGCATTTT. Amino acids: CASSLGVNSNQPQHF.

The chain's CDR3 is CACRTPGGRGTNEQYF. The DNA for the CDR3 is TGTGCCTGTAGGACGCCGGGGGGCAGGGGGACAAATGAGCAGTACTTC. This rearrangement joins TRBV11-2 to TRBJ2-7; D is perhaps TRBD1 or TRBD2 (7 bases each). Deletions cut 11 bases from V and 7 bases from J, with 30 bases between. CDR3 length: 16 residues. In germline, CDR1 is SGHAT, CDR2 FQNNGV.